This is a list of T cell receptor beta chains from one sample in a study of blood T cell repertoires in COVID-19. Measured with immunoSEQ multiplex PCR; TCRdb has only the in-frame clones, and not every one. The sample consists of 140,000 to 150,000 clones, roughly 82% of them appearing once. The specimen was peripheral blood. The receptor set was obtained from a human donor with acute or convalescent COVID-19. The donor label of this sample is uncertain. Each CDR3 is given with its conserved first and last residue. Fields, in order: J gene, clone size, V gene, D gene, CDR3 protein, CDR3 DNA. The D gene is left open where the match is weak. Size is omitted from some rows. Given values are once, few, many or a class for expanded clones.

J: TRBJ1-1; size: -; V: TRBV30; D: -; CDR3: CAWRWGDTEAFF; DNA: TGTGCCTGGAGATGGGGGGATACTGAAGCTTTCTTT
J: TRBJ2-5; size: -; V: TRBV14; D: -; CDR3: CASSRLAGAETQYF; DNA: TGTGCCAGCAGCCGCTTAGCAGGGGCGGAGACCCAGTACTTC
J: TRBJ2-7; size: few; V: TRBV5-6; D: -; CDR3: CASNSPRDTKTYEQYF; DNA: TGTGCCAGCAACTCACCCCGGGACACAAAAACCTACGAGCAGTACTTC
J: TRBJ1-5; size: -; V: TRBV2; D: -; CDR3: CASSGVGQPQHF; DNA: TGTGCCAGCAGTGGTGTCGGGCAGCCCCAGCATTTT
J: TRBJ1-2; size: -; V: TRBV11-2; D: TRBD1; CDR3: CASSLERTGRYGYTF; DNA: TGTGCCAGCAGCTTGGAAAGGACAGGGAGGTATGGCTACACCTTC
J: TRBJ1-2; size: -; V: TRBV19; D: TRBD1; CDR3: CASSTTGDGGYTF; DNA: TGTGCCAGTAGTACGACAGGGGACGGGGGCTACACCTTC
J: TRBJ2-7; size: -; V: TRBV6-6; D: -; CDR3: CATSGSPYEQYF; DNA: TGTGCCACCAGCGGTTCCCCCTACGAGCAGTACTTC
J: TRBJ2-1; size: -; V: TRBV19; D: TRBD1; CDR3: CASSLTGTGGYNEQFF; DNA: TGTGCCAGTAGTCTTACCGGGACAGGGGGGTACAATGAGCAGTTCTTC
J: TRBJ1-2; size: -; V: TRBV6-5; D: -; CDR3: CASGGGLSPIYTF; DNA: TGTGCCAGCGGGGGGGGACTTTCCCCGATCTACACCTTC
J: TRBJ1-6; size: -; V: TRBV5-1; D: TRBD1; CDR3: CASSLAMGRGLNSPLHF; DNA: TGCGCCAGCAGCTTGGCGATGGGCAGGGGGCTGAATTCACCCCTCCACTTT
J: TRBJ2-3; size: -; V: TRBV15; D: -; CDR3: CATSEDRVTGTDTQYF; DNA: TGTGCCACCAGCGAGGATCGGGTTACCGGCACAGATACGCAGTATTTT
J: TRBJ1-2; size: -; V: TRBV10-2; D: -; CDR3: CASSEGGGYGYTF; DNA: TGCGCCAGCAGTGAGGGTGGCGGCTATGGCTACACCTTC
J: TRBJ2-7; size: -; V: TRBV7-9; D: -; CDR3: CAIVAGGSSYEQYF; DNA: TGTGCCATCGTCGCCGGGGGAAGCTCCTACGAGCAGTACTTC
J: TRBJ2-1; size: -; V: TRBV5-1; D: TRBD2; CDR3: CASSLNLAGGYNEQFF; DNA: TGCGCCAGCAGCTTAAACCTAGCGGGGGGGTACAATGAGCAGTTCTTC
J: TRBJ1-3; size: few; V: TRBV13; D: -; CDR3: CASSGRQAGNTIYF; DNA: TGTGCCAGCAGCGGCCGACAGGCTGGAAACACCATATATTTT
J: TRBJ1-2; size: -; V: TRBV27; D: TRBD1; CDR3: CASSLGRGRGSLFGYTF; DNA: TGTGCCAGCAGTTTAGGAAGGGGGCGAGGATCGCTATTCGGCTACACCTTC
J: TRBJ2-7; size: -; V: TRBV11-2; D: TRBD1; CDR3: CASSLAGGAPYEQYF; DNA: TGTGCCAGCAGCTTAGCAGGGGGCGCCCCCTACGAGCAGTACTTC
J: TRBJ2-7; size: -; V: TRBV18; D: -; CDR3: CASSPGKGTLEQYF; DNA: TGTGCCAGCTCACCAGGGAAGGGGACACTCGAGCAGTACTTC
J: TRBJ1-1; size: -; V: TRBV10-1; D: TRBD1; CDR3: CASSERGTGRTEAFF; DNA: TGCGCCAGCAGTGAGCGGGGGACAGGGAGAACTGAAGCTTTCTTT
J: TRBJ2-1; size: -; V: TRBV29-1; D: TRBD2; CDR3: CSASSGGDNEQFF; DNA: TGCAGCGCGTCTAGCGGGGGGGACAATGAGCAGTTCTTC
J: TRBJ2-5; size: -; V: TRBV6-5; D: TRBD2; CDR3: CASRLASGETQYF; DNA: TGTGCCAGCAGACTAGCGAGTGGGGAGACCCAGTACTTC
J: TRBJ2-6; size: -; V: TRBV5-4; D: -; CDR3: CASSTLGGFSGANVLTF; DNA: TGTGCCAGCAGCACCCTAGGAGGGTTTTCTGGGGCCAACGTCCTGACTTTC
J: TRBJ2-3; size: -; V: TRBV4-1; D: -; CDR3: CASSPEGYSTDTQYF; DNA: TGCGCCAGCAGCCCGGAGGGATACTCCACAGATACGCAGTATTTT
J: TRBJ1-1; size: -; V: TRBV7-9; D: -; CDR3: CASSPLADRNTEAFF; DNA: TGTGCCAGCAGCCCGCTTGCCGACAGGAACACTGAAGCTTTCTTT
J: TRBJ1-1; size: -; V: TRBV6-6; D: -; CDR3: CASSYTGMNTEAFF; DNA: TGTGCCAGCAGTTACACGGGAATGAACACTGAAGCTTTCTTT
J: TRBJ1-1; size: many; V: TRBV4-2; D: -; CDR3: CASSQSGNTEAFF; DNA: TGTGCCAGCAGCCAATCTGGCAACACTGAAGCTTTCTTT
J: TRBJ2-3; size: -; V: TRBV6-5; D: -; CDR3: CASSYSFGETDTQYF; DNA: TGTGCCAGCAGTTACTCGTTTGGGGAGACAGATACGCAGTATTTT
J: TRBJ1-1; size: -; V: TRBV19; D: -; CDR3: CASSIQTGAGVNTEAFF; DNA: TGTGCCAGTAGTATCCAAACCGGAGCTGGTGTGAACACTGAAGCTTTCTTT
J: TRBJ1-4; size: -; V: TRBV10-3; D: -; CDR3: CAIRREEAANEKLFF; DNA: TGTGCCATCAGACGGGAAGAAGCAGCTAATGAAAAACTGTTTTTT
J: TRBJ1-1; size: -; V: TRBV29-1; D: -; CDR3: CSVEDRRGNTEAFF; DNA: TGCAGCGTTGAGGATCGGAGGGGGAACACTGAAGCTTTCTTT
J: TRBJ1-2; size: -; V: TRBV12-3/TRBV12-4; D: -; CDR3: CASSKTERGYTF; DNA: TGTGCCAGCAGTAAGACAGAAAGGGGCTACACCTTC
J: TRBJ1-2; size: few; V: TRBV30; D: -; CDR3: CAYSNTGTNGYTF; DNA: TGTGCCTACTCCAATACAGGGACGAATGGCTACACCTTC
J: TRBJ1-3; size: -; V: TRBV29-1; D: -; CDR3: CSVARGRGSGNTIYF; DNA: TGCAGCGTTGCTCGAGGGAGGGGATCTGGAAACACCATATATTTT
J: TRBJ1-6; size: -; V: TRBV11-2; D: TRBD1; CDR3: CASSPGTGGISRYNSPLHF; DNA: TGTGCCAGCAGCCCGGGGACAGGGGGCATATCACGCTATAATTCACCCCTCCACTTT
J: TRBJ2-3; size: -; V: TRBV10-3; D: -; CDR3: CAISDGVADTQYF; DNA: TGTGCCATCAGTGACGGGGTAGCAGATACGCAGTATTTT
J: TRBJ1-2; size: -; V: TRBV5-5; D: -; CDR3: CASSLNRPYGYTF; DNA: TGTGCCAGCAGCTTGAACAGACCCTATGGCTACACCTTC
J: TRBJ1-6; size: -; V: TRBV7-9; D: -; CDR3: CASSLGLNSPLHF; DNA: TGTGCCAGCAGCCTAGGGCTTAATTCACCCCTCCACTTT
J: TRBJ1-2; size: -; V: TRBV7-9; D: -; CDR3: CASDSTAPVSGYTF; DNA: TGTGCCAGCGATTCGACAGCGCCGGTAAGCGGCTACACCTTC
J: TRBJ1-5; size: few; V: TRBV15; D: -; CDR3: CATSGGGNQPQHF; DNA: TGTGCCACCAGCGGCGGGGGCAATCAGCCCCAGCATTTT
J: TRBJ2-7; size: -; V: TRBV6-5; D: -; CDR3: CASVPQGGAYEQYF; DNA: TGTGCCAGCGTCCCGCAGGGGGGCGCCTACGAGCAGTACTTC
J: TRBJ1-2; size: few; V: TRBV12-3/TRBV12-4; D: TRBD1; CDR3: CASRVEGAAGYTF; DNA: TGTGCCAGCAGAGTGGAGGGGGCAGCTGGCTACACCTTC
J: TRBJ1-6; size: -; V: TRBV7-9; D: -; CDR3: CASSPDSSYNSPLHF; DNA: TGTGCCAGCAGCCCAGACAGCTCCTATAATTCACCCCTCCACTTT
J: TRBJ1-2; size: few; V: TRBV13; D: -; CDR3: CASSQDSLIVGYTF; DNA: TGTGCCAGCAGTCAGGACTCCCTCATAGTTGGCTACACCTTC
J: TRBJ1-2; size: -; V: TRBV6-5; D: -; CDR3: CASGHRDIHGYTF; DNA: TGTGCCAGCGGCCACAGGGATATCCATGGCTACACCTTC
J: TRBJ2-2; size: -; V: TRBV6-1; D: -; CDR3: CASSPGVNTGELFF; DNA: TGTGCCAGCAGCCCAGGGGTGAACACCGGGGAGCTGTTTTTT
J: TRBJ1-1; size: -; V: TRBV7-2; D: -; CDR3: CASSLARGSGTEAFF; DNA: TGTGCCAGCAGCTTAGCTCGCGGGTCCGGCACTGAAGCTTTCTTT